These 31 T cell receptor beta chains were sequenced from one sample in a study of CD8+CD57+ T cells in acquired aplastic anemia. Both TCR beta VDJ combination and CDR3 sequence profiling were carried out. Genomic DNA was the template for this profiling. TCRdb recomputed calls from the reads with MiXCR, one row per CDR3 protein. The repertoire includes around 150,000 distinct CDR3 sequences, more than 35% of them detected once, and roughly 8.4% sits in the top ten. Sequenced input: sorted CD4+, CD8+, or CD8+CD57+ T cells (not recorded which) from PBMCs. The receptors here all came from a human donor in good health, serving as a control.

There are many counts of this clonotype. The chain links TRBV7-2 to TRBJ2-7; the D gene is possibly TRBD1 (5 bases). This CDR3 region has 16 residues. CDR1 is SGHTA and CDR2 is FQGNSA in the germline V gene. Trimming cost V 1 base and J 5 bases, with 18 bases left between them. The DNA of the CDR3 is TGTGCCAGCAGCTTAGGCAATGGTAGGGGTTCACACGAGCAGTACTTC. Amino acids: CASSLGNGRGSHEQYF.

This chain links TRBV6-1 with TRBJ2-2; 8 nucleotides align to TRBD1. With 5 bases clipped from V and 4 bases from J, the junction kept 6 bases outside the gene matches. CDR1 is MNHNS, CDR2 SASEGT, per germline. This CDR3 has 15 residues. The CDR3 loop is CASSPRTGSTGELFF. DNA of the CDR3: TGTGCCAGCAGTCCTCGGACAGGGAGCACCGGGGAGCTGTTTTTT.

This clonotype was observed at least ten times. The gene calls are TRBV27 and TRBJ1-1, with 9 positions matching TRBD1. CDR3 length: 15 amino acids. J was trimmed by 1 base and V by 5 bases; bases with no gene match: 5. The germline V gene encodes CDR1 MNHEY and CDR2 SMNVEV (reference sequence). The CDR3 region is CASSLMGQGNTEAFF. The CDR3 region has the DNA TGTGCCAGCAGTCTAATGGGACAGGGGAACACTGAAGCTTTCTTT.

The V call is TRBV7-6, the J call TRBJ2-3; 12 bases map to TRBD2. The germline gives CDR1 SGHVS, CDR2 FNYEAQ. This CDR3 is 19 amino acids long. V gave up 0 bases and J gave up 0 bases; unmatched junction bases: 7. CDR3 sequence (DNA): TGTGCCAGCAGCTTAGCGGGGACTAGCGGGCAACTTAGCACAGATACGCAGTATTTT. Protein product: CASSLAGTSGQLSTDTQYF.

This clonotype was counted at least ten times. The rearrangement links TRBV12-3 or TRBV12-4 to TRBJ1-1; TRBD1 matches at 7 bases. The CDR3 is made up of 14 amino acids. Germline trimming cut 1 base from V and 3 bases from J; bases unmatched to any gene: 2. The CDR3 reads CASSLDGQDTEAFF. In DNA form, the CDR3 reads TGTGCCAGCAGTTTAGATGGACAGGACACTGAAGCTTTCTTT.

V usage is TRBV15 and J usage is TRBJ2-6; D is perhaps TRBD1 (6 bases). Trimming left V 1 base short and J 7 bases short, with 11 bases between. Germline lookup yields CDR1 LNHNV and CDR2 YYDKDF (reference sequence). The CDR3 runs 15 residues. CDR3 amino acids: CATSRVGRGANVLTF. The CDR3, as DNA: TGTGCCACCAGCAGAGTTGGCAGGGGTGCCAACGTCCTGACTTTC.

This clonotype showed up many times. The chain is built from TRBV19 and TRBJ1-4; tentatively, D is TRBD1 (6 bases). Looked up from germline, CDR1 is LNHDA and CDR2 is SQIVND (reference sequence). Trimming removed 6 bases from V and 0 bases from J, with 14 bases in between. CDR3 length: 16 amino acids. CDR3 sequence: CASSRDTDATNEKLFF. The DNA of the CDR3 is TGTGCCAGTAGCCGGGACACCGACGCAACTAATGAAAAACTGTTTTTT. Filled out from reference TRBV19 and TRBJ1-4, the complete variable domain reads DGGITQSPKYLFRKEGQNVTLSCEQNLNHDAMYWYRQDPGQGLRLIYYSQIVNDFQKGDIAEGYSVSREKKESFPLTVTSAQKNPTAFYLCASSRDTDATNEKLFFGSGTQLSVL.

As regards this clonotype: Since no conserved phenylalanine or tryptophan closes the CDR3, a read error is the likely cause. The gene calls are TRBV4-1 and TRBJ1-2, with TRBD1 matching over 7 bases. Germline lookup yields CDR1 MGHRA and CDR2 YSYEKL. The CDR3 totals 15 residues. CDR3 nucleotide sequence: TGCGCCCGCAGCCAAGGAGAAGGGGGCGGCTATGGCTACACCCTC. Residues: CARSQGEGGGYGYTL.

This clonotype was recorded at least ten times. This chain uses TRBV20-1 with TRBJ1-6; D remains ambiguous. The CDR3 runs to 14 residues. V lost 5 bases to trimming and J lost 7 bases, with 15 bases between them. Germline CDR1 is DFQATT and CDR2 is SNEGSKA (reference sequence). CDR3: CSAAPGRGNSPLHF. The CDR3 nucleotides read TGCAGTGCTGCACCAGGACGTGGGAATTCACCCCTCCACTTT.

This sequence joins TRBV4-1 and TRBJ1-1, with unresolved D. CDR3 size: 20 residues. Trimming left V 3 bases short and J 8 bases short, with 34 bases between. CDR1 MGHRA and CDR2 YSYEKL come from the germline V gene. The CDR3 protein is CASSQGRPVRNPFYKREAFF. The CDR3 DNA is TGCGCCAGCAGCCAGGGAAGACCCGTCCGGAACCCTTTTTATAAAAGAGAAGCTTTCTTT.

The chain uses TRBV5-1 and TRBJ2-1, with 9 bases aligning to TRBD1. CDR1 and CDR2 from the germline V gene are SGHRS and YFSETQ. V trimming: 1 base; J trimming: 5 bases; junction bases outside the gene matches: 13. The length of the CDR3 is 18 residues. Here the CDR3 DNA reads TGCGCCAGCAGCTTGAACCCCACAGGGGGCAGTAGCAACAATGAGCAGTTCTTC. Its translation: CASSLNPTGGSSNNEQFF.

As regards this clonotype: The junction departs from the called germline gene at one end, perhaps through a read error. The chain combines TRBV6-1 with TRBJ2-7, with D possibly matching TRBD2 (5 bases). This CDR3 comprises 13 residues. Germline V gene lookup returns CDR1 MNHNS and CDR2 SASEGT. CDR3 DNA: TGCGCCAGCAGCTCAACGGGGAACTACGAGCAGTACTTC. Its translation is CASSSTGNYEQYF.

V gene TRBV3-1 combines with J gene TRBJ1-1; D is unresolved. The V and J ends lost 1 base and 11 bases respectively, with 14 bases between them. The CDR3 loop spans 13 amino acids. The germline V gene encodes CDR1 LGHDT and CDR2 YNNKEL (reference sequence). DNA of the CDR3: TGTGCCAGCAGCCAAGCTCCGTCTGGTTCTGCTTTCTTT. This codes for CASSQAPSGSAFF.

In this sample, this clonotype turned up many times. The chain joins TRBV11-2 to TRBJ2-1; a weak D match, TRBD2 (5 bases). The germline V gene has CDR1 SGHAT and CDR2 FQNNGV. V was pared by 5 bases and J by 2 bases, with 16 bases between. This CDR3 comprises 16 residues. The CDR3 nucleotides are TGTGCCAGCAGCCCGGATCGAGTCGGGGCCTACAATGAGCAGTTCTTC. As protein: CASSPDRVGAYNEQFF.

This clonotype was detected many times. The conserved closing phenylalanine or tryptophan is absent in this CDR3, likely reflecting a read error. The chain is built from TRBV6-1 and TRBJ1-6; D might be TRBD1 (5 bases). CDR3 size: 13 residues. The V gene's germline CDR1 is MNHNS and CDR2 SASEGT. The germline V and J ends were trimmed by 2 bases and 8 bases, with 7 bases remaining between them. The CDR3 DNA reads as TGTGCCAGCAGTGAACGAGGGGATTCACCCCTCCACCTT. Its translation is CASSERGDSPLHL.

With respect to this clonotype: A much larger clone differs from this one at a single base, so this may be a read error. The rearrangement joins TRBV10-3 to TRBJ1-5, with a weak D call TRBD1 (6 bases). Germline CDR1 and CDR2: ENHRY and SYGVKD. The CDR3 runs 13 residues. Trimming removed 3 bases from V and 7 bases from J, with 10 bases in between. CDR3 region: CAISETGKQPQHF. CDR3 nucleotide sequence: TGTGCCATCAGTGAAACAGGGAAGCAGCCCCAGCATTTT.

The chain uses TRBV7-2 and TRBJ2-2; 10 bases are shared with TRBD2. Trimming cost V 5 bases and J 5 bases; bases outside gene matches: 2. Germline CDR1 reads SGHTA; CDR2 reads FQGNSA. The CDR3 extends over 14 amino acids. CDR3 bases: TGTGCCAGCAGCCCACTAGCGGGGACCGGGGAGCTGTTTTTT. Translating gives CASSPLAGTGELFF.

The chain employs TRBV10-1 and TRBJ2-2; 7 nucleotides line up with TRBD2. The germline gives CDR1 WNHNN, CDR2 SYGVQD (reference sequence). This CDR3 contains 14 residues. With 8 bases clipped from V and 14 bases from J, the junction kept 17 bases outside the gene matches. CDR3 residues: CASDADQRDAELFF. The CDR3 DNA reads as TGCGCCAGCGACGCAGACCAGCGGGATGCGGAACTGTTTTTT.

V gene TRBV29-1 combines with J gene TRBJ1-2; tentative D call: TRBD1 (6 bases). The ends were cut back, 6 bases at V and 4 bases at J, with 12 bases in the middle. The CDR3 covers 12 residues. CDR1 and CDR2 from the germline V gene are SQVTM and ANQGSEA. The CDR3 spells CSVGTDSYGYTF. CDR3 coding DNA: TGCAGCGTGGGGACGGACAGCTATGGCTACACCTTC.

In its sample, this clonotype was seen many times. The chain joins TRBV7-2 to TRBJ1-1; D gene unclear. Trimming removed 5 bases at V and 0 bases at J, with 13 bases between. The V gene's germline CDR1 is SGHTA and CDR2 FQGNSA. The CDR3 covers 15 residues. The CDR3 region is CASSTGSRLNTEAFF. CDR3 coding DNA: TGTGCCAGCAGCACGGGGTCGCGATTGAACACTGAAGCTTTCTTT.

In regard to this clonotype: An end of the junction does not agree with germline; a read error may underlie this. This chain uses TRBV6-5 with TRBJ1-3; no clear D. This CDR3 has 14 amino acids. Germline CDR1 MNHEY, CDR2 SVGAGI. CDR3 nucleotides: TGTGCCAGCAGTTACGAAGGGTCTGGAAACACCATATACTTT. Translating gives CASSYEGSGNTIYF.

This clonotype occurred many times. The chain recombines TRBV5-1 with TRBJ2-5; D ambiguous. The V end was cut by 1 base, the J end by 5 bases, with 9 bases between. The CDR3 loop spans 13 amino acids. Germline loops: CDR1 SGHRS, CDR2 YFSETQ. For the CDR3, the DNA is TGCGCCAGCAGCTTGCGGGTCATGGAGACCCAGTACTTC. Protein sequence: CASSLRVMETQYF.

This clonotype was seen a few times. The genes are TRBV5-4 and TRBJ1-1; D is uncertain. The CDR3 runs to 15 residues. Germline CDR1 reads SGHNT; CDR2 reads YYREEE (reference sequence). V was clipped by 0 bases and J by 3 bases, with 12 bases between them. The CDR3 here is CASSLERTRYTEAFF. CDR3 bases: TGTGCCAGCAGCTTGGAGCGGACTCGGTACACTGAAGCTTTCTTT.

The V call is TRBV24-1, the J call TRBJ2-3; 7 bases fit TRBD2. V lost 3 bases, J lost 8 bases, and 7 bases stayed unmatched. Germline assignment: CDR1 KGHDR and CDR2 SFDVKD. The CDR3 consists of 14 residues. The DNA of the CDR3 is TGTGCCACCAGTGATACCAGCGGGGAGGGTACGCAGTATTTT. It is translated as CATSDTSGEGTQYF.

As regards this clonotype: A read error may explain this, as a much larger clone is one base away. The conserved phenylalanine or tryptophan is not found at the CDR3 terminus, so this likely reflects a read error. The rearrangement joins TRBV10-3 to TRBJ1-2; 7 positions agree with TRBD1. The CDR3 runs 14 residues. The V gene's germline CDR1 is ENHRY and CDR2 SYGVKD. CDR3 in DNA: TGTGCCAGCAGTTACCCGGGGACAGACTATGGCTACACCCTC. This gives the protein CASSYPGTDYGYTL.

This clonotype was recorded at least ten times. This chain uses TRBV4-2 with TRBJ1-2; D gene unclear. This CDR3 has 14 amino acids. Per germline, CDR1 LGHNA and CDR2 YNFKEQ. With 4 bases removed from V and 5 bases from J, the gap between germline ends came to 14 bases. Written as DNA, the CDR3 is TGTGCCAGCAGCCTCTCCCGGCAGGAGTATGGCTACACCTTC. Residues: CASSLSRQEYGYTF.

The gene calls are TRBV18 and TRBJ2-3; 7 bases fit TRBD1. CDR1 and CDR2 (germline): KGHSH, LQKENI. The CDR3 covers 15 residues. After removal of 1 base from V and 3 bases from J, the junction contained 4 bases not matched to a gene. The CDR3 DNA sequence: TGTGCCAGCTCACCACGGGACAGCGAGACAGATACGCAGTATTTT. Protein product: CASSPRDSETDTQYF.

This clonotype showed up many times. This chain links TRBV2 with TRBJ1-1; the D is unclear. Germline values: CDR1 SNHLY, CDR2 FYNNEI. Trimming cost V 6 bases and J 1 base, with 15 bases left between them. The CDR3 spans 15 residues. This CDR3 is CASSPPKVTNTEAFF. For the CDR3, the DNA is TGTGCCAGCAGCCCTCCCAAGGTTACGAACACTGAAGCTTTCTTT.

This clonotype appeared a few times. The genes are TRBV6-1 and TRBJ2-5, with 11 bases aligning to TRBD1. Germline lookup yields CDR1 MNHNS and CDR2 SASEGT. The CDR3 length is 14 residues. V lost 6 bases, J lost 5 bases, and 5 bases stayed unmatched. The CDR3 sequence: CASRTGTGGETQYF. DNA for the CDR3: TGTGCCAGCAGGACCGGGACAGGGGGGGAGACCCAGTACTTC.

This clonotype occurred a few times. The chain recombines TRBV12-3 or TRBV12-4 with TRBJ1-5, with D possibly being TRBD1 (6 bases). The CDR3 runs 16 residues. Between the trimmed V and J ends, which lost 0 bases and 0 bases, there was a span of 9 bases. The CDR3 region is CASSLAGAYSNQPQHF. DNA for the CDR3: TGTGCCAGCAGTTTAGCGGGGGCCTATAGCAATCAGCCCCAGCATTTT.

CDR3 DNA sequence: TGTGCCAGCACCCCAAGGGGAAATCAGCCCCAGCATTTT. As protein: CASTPRGNQPQHF. The chain recombines TRBV7-2 with TRBJ1-5; D might be TRBD1 (5 bases). The germline gives CDR1 SGHTA, CDR2 FQGNSA. The V gene lost 7 bases and the J gene lost 4 bases, with 11 bases spanning the gap. The CDR3 is 13 amino acids.